This T cell receptor (beta chain) was sequenced for a study of T cell repertoires in cytomegalovirus infection. Findings of the study overall: Pooled public TCR beta family frequency picked out CMV carriers with the relevant HLA. It was HLA-C-restricted CMV-specific TCR beta clonotypes that dominated the response ex vivo.

With 0 bases clipped from V and 9 bases from J, the junction kept 11 bases outside the gene matches. In germline, CDR1 is SGDLS, CDR2 YYNGEE. CDR3 length: 17 amino acids. Via MiXCR, TCRdb re-called the reads, giving one row per CDR3 protein. The sample has around 440,000 distinct CDR3 sequences, approximately 10% seen once. To note about this clonotype: Its antigen is still unknown.

This chain links TRBV9 with TRBJ2-1, with 11 bases aligning to TRBD2. The origin of this receptor is a human donor in good health (CMV status not recorded). Some clones in this sample may be carry-over from other donors' samples. The sample consisted of PBMCs. The CDR3 protein is CASSVGLAGGPRSEQFF. The DNA of the CDR3 is TGTGCCAGCAGCGTAGGGTTAGCGGGAGGGCCTAGGAGTGAGCAGTTCTTC. The full variable domain, its missing parts supplied by reference TRBV9 and TRBJ2-1, is DSGVTQTPKHLITATGQRVTLRCSPRSGDLSVYWYQQSLDQGLQFLIQYYNGEERAKGNILERFSAQQFPDLHSELNLSSLELGDSALYFCASSVGLAGGPRSEQFFGPGTRLTVL.